Listed below are T cell receptor beta chains from one sample, sequenced in a study of human T cells and chemical hapten exposure. TCRdb reprocessed the RACE reads via MiXCR and lists one record per CDR3 protein. The repertoire includes 100,000 or so distinct CDR3 sequences, roughly a third of them detected once, and around 2.5% sits in the top ten. This material consisted of whole blood, taken in connection with sensitization to the hapten diphenylcyclopropenone (DPC). Every receptor here comes from a middle-aged man with alopecia areata. Some clones in this sample may be carry-over from other donors' samples. CDR3s include the opening cysteine and the closing phenylalanine or tryptophan. Each record gives: J gene, V gene, clone size, D gene, CDR3 DNA, CDR3 protein. D genes are given only for firm matches. Size is stated for part of the rows, as once, few or many counts, or as a class when the clone is expanded.

>TRBJ2-5|TRBV7-2|.|TRBD1
TGTGCCAGCAGCAAAGACCAGGGGGCGGAGACCCAGTACTTC
CASSKDQGAETQYF
>TRBJ2-5|TRBV11-2|.|.
TGTGCCAGCAGCTTAGTAGCCCAGTTGTACCAAGAGACCCAGTACTTC
CASSLVAQLYQETQYF
>TRBJ2-7|TRBV28|few|TRBD1
TGTGCCAGCAGTTTACGTGCAAGAAGGGGGCGTCAGTACGAGCAGTACTTC
CASSLRARRGRQYEQYF
>TRBJ2-3|TRBV20-1|few|.
TGCAGTGCTAGAGATTTGAAGCGGGGCACAGATACGCAGTATTTT
CSARDLKRGTDTQYF
>TRBJ2-3|TRBV7-3|.|.
TGTGCCAGCAGCTCCCCTCAGACAGATACGCAGTATTTT
CASSSPQTDTQYF
>TRBJ1-1|TRBV7-6|.|TRBD1
TGTGCCAGCAGCCCCGGACAGGGGGTCACTGAAGCTTTCTTT
CASSPGQGVTEAFF
>TRBJ2-2|TRBV11-1|few|TRBD2
TGTGCCAGCAGCTTAGGAACTGGCGGGAGCGATTGGACCGGGGAGCTGTTTTTT
CASSLGTGGSDWTGELFF
>TRBJ2-1|TRBV12-3/TRBV12-4|.|TRBD2
TGTGCCAGCAGTTTCGGACTAGCGGGAGTCCATGAGCAGTTCTTC
CASSFGLAGVHEQFF
>TRBJ2-1|TRBV7-2|few|TRBD2
TGTGCCAGCAGCTCAAAGGGGGCTAGCGGGAGGGGGTCCTACAATGAGCAGTTCTTC
CASSSKGASGRGSYNEQFF
>TRBJ2-2|TRBV5-1|few|TRBD2
TGCGCCAGCAGCTTATCCCTAGCGGGAGGCCTATCTCTCCGCGAGGACACCGGGGAGCTGTTTTTT
CASSLSLAGGLSLREDTGELFF
>TRBJ2-1|TRBV6-2/TRBV6-3|.|TRBD2
TGTGCCAGCAGTTACGACGACCCTAGTTTTAGCGGGAGCCGGGGTTGGTCCTACAATGAGCAGTTCTTC
CASSYDDPSFSGSRGWSYNEQFF
>TRBJ2-1|TRBV4-1|.|TRBD2
TGCGCCAGCAGCCAAGAGTTGGGACTAGCGGGGGATGAGCAGTTCTTC
CASSQELGLAGDEQFF
>TRBJ2-7|TRBV6-2/TRBV6-3|.|TRBD2
TGTGCCAGCAGGAACCTGGGACTAGCGGATTATTACGAGCAGTACTTC
CASRNLGLADYYEQYF
>TRBJ2-3|TRBV12-3/TRBV12-4|few|.
TGTGCCAGCAGTTTAGGGCGGCTCACAGATACGCAGTATTTT
CASSLGRLTDTQYF
>TRBJ2-1|TRBV11-3|few|.
TGTGCCAGCAGCTCGACTGCGTCGAACTACAATGAGCAGTTCTTC
CASSSTASNYNEQFF
>TRBJ1-1|TRBV29-1|few|TRBD1
TGCAGCGATCTGACAGGGGTGAGCGCTGAAGCTTTCTTT
CSDLTGVSAEAFF
>TRBJ2-6|TRBV12-3/TRBV12-4|.|.
TGTGCCAGCAGTCTTGTGGCGGGACACCGCTCTGGGGCCAACGTCCTGACTTTC
CASSLVAGHRSGANVLTF
>TRBJ1-4|TRBV7-2|.|.
TGTGCCAGCAGGCCTGGGGGAGGAGGGGTTGAAAAACTGTTTTTT
CASRPGGGGVEKLFF
>TRBJ2-3|TRBV6-2/TRBV6-3|.|.
TGTGCCAGCAGTTACCCCGGGACAGGATTGACTAGCGGCGTCCCAGATACGCAGTATTTT
CASSYPGTGLTSGVPDTQYF
>TRBJ1-4|TRBV10-3|.|TRBD1
TGTGCCATCAGTGAGTTAACCAGGGGGCGCGAAACTAATGAAAAACTGTTTTTT
CAISELTRGRETNEKLFF
>TRBJ1-5|TRBV4-1|few|.
TGCGCCAGCAGCCATCTAACACGCTCCAAGGATCAGCCCCAGCATTTT
CASSHLTRSKDQPQHF
>TRBJ2-1|TRBV7-6|few|.
TGTGCCAGCAGCCCAAGCAGGGTCTACAATGAGCAGTTCTTC
CASSPSRVYNEQFF
>TRBJ2-2|TRBV20-1|.|.
TGCAGTGCTAAAGGGACTGTCGCTCCGAGGTATACCGGGGAGCTGTTTTTT
CSAKGTVAPRYTGELFF
>TRBJ2-7|TRBV27|few|TRBD1
TGTGCCAGCAGTTTTCGACAGGGGGCTTACGAGCAGTACTTC
CASSFRQGAYEQYF
>TRBJ2-5|TRBV6-1|.|.
TGTGCCAGCAGTGATTCGACGGGTGGGGAGGAGACCCAGTACTTC
CASSDSTGGEETQYF
>TRBJ2-2|TRBV2|.|.
TGTGCCAGCAGCGGGACGGACTATTCGTACGCGAACACCGGGGAGCTGTTTTTT
CASSGTDYSYANTGELFF
>TRBJ1-4|TRBV7-9|.|.
TGTGCCAGCACCGATAATGAAAAACTGTTTTTT
CASTDNEKLFF
>TRBJ1-3|TRBV29-1|.|.
TGCAGCGGCACCAAAGGGATGGGAAACACCATATATTTT
CSGTKGMGNTIYF
>TRBJ2-1|TRBV2|few|.
TGTGCCAGCAGAGAGGGGGTTGGGTACAATGAGCAGTTCTTC
CASREGVGYNEQFF
>TRBJ2-3|TRBV4-3|.|.
TGCGCCAGCAGCCAAGGGGCAGGGGCGGGAGATACGCAGTATTTT
CASSQGAGAGDTQYF
>TRBJ2-1|TRBV16|few|.
TGTGCCAGCAGCCTGGGGACACATTCTTTCTACAATGAGCAGTTCTTC
CASSLGTHSFYNEQFF
>TRBJ2-3|TRBV18|.|.
TGTGCCAGCTCCCCCCTGGGGGCCACAGATACGCAGTATTTT
CASSPLGATDTQYF
>TRBJ1-1|TRBV29-1|.|TRBD1
TGCAGCGGGGACAGGACGGCATACACTGAAGCTTTCTTT
CSGDRTAYTEAFF
>TRBJ2-7|TRBV6-1|.|.
TGTGCCAGCGAAACAAATCCTTCCTACGAGCAGTACTTC
CASETNPSYEQYF
>TRBJ2-6|TRBV9|.|.
TGTGCCAGCAGCTATGGACTCACCCGCTCGATCTCTGGGGCCAACGTCCTGACTTTC
CASSYGLTRSISGANVLTF
>TRBJ1-2|TRBV5-1|.|.
TGCGCCAGCAGCCCCGAGGACGGAAATTATGGCTACACCTTC
CASSPEDGNYGYTF
>TRBJ2-1|TRBV28|.|TRBD2
TGTGCCAGCAAAGCGGGAGGATATGGGCAGTTCTTC
CASKAGGYGQFF
>TRBJ2-6|TRBV10-3|.|.
TGTGCCATCAGTGAGGGGTTGGGCAGGAGCTCTGGGGCCAACGTCCTGACTTTC
CAISEGLGRSSGANVLTF
>TRBJ2-3|TRBV10-3|.|TRBD1
TGTGCCATCAGTGTGAATGGACAGGGACCCACAGATACGCAGTATTTT
CAISVNGQGPTDTQYF
>TRBJ2-3|TRBV7-2|.|.
TGTGCCAGCAGCCGGGACGAGAATACGCAGTATTTT
CASSRDENTQYF
>TRBJ2-3|TRBV5-8|few|.
TGTGCCAGCAGCTTCCAGGGTGTAGATACGCAGTATTTT
CASSFQGVDTQYF
>TRBJ2-5|TRBV20-1|.|TRBD2
TGCAGTGCTAGCCGCATGAGCGGGAGGGCCGGAGAGACCCAGTACTTC
CSASRMSGRAGETQYF
>TRBJ2-3|TRBV7-9|.|TRBD2
TGTGCCAGCAGCCCGATGGGACTAGCGGGGACAGATACGCAGTATTTT
CASSPMGLAGTDTQYF
>TRBJ2-7|TRBV6-5|few|.
TGTGCCAGCGAAGACAGGTCCTCCTACGAGCAGTACTTC
CASEDRSSYEQYF
>TRBJ2-4|TRBV12-3/TRBV12-4|few|.
TGTGCCAGCAGTTTAACAAAAAACATTCAGTACTTC
CASSLTKNIQYF
>TRBJ2-1|TRBV7-2|.|TRBD2
TGTGCCAGCAGCACCCGTCCGACTAGCGGGAGCTACAATGAGCAGTTCTTC
CASSTRPTSGSYNEQFF
>TRBJ2-5|TRBV28|.|TRBD1
TGTGCCAGCAGTACCATGACAGGGGGCGGAGAGACCCAGTACTTC
CASSTMTGGGETQYF
>TRBJ2-5|TRBV29-1|.|TRBD1
TGCAGCGTCGACAGGGGGCTGGAGACCCAGTACTTC
CSVDRGLETQYF
>TRBJ2-7|TRBV25-1|.|.
TGTGCCAGCAGTGGATACACGTACGAGCAGTACTTC
CASSGYTYEQYF
>TRBJ2-3|TRBV4-2|few|.
TGTGCCAGCAGCCAACTAGGGGGTAGCACAGATACGCAGTATTTT
CASSQLGGSTDTQYF
>TRBJ2-3|TRBV6-2/TRBV6-3|.|.
TGTGCCAGCAGTCCTACCCGGGATACGCAGTATTTT
CASSPTRDTQYF
>TRBJ2-1|TRBV7-9|.|TRBD2
TGTGCCAGCAGGGTGTGGGGCGGGAGTGTGGAGCAGTTCTTC
CASRVWGGSVEQFF
>TRBJ2-1|TRBV5-4|.|.
TGTGCCAGCAGCTTGGGATCGGGAGCCTACAATGAGCAGTTCTTC
CASSLGSGAYNEQFF